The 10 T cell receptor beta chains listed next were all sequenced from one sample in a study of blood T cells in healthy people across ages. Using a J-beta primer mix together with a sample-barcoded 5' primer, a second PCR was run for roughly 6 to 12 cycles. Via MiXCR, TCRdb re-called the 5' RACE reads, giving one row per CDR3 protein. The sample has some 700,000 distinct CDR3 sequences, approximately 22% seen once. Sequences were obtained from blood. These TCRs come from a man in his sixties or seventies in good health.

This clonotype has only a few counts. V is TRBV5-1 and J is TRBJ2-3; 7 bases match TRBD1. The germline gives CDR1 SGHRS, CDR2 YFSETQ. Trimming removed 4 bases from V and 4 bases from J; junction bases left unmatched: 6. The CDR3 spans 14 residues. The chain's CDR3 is CASSQGQSADTQYF. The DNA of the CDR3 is TGCGCCAGCAGCCAGGGACAGAGCGCAGATACGCAGTATTTT.

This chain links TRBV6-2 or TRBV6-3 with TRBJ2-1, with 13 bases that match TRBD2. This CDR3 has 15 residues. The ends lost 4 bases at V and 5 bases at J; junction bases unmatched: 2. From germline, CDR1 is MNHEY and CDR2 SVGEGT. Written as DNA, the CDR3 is TGTGCCAGCAGTTCTACTAGCGGGGGGGACAATGAGCAGTTCTTC. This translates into CASSSTSGGDNEQFF.

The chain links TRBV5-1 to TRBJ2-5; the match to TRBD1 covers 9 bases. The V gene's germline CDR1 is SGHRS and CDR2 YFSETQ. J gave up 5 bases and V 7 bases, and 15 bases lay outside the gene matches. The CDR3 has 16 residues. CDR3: CASSSLRDREYETQYF. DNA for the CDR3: TGCGCCAGCTCCAGCCTCCGGGACAGGGAGTACGAGACCCAGTACTTC.

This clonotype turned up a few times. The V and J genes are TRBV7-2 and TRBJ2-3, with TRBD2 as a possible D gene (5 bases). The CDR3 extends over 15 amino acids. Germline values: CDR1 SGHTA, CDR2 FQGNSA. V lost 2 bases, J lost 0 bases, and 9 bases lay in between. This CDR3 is CASSLLPGSTDTQYF. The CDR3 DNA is TGTGCCAGCAGCTTATTGCCGGGGAGCACAGATACGCAGTATTTT. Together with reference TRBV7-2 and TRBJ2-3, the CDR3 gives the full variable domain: GAGVSQSPSNKVTEKGKDVELRCDPISGHTALYWYRQSLGQGLEFLIYFQGNSAPDKSGLPSDRFSAERTGGSVSTLTIQRTQQEDSAVYLCASSLLPGSTDTQYFGPGTRLTVL.

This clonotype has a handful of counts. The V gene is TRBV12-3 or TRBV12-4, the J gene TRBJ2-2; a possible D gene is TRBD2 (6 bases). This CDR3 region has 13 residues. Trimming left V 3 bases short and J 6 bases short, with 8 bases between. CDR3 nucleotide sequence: TGTGCCAGCAGTTTCGGGGGTCCCGGGGAGCTGTTTTTT. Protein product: CASSFGGPGELFF.

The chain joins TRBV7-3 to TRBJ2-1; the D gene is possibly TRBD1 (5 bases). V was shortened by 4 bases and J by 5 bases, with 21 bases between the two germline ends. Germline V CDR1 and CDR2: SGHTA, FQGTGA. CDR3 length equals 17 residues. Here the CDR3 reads CASSSPPQGSANNEQFF. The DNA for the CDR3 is TGTGCCAGCAGCTCTCCGCCCCAGGGATCAGCCAACAATGAGCAGTTCTTC.

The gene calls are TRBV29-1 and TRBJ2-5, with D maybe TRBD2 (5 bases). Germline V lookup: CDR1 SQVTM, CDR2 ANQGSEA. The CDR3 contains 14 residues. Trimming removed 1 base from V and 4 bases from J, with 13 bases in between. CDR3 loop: CSVEVRTPGETQYF. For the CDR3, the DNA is TGCAGCGTTGAAGTTAGGACTCCGGGAGAGACCCAGTACTTC.

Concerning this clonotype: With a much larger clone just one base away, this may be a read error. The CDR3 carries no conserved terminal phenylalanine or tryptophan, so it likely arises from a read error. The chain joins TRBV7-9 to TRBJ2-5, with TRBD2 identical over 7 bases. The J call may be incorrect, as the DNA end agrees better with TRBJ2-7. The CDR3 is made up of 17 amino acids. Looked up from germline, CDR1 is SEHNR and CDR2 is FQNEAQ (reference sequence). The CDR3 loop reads CASSLRCGLAESYEQYI. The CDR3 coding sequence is TGTGCCAGCAGCTTAAGGTGTGGCCTAGCGGAGTCCTACGAGCAGTACATC.

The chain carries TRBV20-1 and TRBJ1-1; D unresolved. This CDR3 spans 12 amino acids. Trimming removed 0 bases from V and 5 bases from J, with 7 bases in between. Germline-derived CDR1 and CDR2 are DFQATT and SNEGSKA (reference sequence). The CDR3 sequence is CSARDVRTEAFF. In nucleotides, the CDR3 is TGCAGTGCTAGAGATGTACGGACTGAAGCTTTCTTT.

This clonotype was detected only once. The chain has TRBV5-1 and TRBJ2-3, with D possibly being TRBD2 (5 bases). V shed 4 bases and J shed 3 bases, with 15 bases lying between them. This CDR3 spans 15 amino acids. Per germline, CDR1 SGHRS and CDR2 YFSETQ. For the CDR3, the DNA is TGCGCCAGCAGCCCAGGCCGGGGATGGACAGATACGCAGTATTTT. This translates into CASSPGRGWTDTQYF. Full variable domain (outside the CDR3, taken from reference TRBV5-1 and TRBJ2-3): KAGVTQTPRYLIKTRGQQVTLSCSPISGHRSVSWYQQTPGQGLQFLFEYFSETQRNKGNFPGRFSGRQFSNSRSEMNVSTLELGDSALYLCASSPGRGWTDTQYFGPGTRLTVL.